This T cell receptor (beta chain) appears in the sequencing data of a study of sequential checkpoint blockade in melanoma (dated by TCRdb to between 2019 and 2020). Regarding the study in general: Using 1:1 randomization, the trial assigned patients either to first-line nivolumab followed by ipilimumab (arm A) or to ipilimumab followed by nivolumab (arm B). Some 20 patients had matched tumor biopsies taken before treatment and at week 13, after single-agent nivolumab (arm A) or ipilimumab (arm B). DNA from some 89 melanoma tumor samples collected before treatment underwent TCRbeta immunosequencing. About 80% of the matched tumor biopsy pairs taken before and after treatment were from the same lesion. Both trial sequences were followed by maintenance nivolumab.

The sample holds a few counts of this clone. Its antigen remains unidentified. Qualities for individual bases were not recorded, and no much larger clone is one base off. The sample's treatment or condition label, decoded: randomized to nivolumab then ipilimumab (arm A) or the reverse (arm B). No trial patient had received prior DNA-damaging chemotherapy. Samples were obtained from patients with melanoma enrolled in CheckMate 064, a randomized, open-label phase II trial of sequential checkpoint blockade. Tumor TCR sequencing used genomic DNA from formalin-fixed paraffin-embedded (FFPE) tissue samples. CDR1 and CDR2 (SGHRS, YFSETQ) derive from the germline V gene. Counted from cysteine to phenylalanine, this CDR3 has 14 amino acids. Only the CDR3 part of the read is kept: 42 bases, read in frame from the first base. The germline V and J ends show losses of 7 bases and 5 bases respectively, and no gene match explains 11 bases of the junction.

The immunoSEQ Assay was used to immunosequence TCRbeta CDR3 regions from genomic DNA. Before high-throughput sequencing, genomic DNA was amplified using bias-controlled multiplex PCR. In the original analysis: To quantify the absolute abundance of each unique TCRbeta CDR3 region, the sequences were collapsed and filtered. Clonality was defined as 1 minus Pielou's evenness and was calculated using productive rearrangements only. Tumor T-cell fraction was computed by normalizing TCRbeta template counts to usable DNA, estimated from several housekeeping genes. Clones with significantly greater frequencies in on-treatment versus baseline samples were identified using a previously published method. TCRdb carries this immuneACCESS record with in-frame sequences only. Its versions omit some clonotypes, under half of them owing to an unresolved V gene in the studies checked, with the rest unexplained. Clone size and the V and J calls come from that table; the DNA yielded D and trimming. The sample contains around 10,000 clones, more than 20% of them found a single time. The ten largest clones represent 13% to 15% of the sample.

Study-level results and caveats: Clinical benefit was about 30 times more likely to be achieved by patients whose tumor T-cell fraction and clonality increased by week 13. Tumor T-cell fraction and clonality were correlated with PD-L1 staining and CD8+ T-cell counts, but not with mutational load. Among patients in arm A, the nivolumab-first arm, pretreatment tumor TIL clonality was associated with response (P = .04). Small sample sizes and reduced statistical power limited the within-arm analyses of tumor T-cell fraction. Validation of the response-prediction model combining TCR metrics and mutation burden is needed in larger, independent patient cohorts.

Source: tumor tissue (inferred from file names), taken from a patient given nivolumab and ipilimumab in sequence. Recombination linked TRBV5-1 to TRBJ2-5; 7 central bases correspond to TRBD2. The sequence came from a human donor with melanoma. The CDR3 sequence is CASFPGGGRETQYF. The nucleotide sequence reads TGCGCCAGCTTCCCGGGAGGAGGGAGGGAGACCCAGTACTTC. Beyond the CDR3, the reference TRBV5-1 and TRBJ2-5 genes provide the residues; the full variable domain reads: KAGVTQTPRYLIKTRGQQVTLSCSPISGHRSVSWYQQTPGQGLQFLFEYFSETQRNKGNFPGRFSGRQFSNSRSEMNVSTLELGDSALYLCASFPGGGRETQYFGPGTRLLVL.